These 32 T cell receptor beta chains were sequenced from one sample in a study of cytomegalovirus exposure and HLA in healthy donors. With 60 Vbeta and 13 Jbeta primers, the PCR was carried out. The method was immunoSEQ multiplex PCR; TCRdb's version includes in-frame clones alone and lacks a portion of them. The sample is made up of approximately 110,000 clones, and the top ten hold roughly 2% of it. Sequenced material: PBMCs. These receptors originate from a man between 40 and 49 years old in good health and CMV-seronegative.

V usage is TRBV4-3 and J usage is TRBJ2-5; 7 nucleotides line up with TRBD2. The J call is doubtful: the DNA matches TRBJ2-7 better. The CDR3 runs to 15 residues. Germline loops: CDR1 LGHNA, CDR2 YSLEER. The CDR3 region is CASSQVAGASYEQYF. The CDR3 coding sequence is TGCGCCAGCAGCCAAGTGGCGGGAGCCTCCTACGAGCAGTACTTC.

CDR3 in amino acids: CASTGVLEQFF. For the CDR3, the DNA is TGTGCCAGCACCGGTGTTTTGGAGCAGTTCTTC. The V and J genes are TRBV7-9 and TRBJ2-1; D gene uncertain. Germline CDR1 SEHNR, CDR2 FQNEAQ (reference sequence). Trimming left V 7 bases short and J 10 bases short, with 11 bases between. The CDR3 loop spans 11 amino acids.

The CDR3, as DNA: TGCGCCAGCAGCCAGCCCGGACAGTTCAGGGCTACCACAGATACGCAGTATTTT. Translation gives CASSQPGQFRATTDTQYF. The chain uses TRBV4-1 and TRBJ2-3, with D tentatively TRBD1 (6 bases). Per germline, CDR1 MGHRA and CDR2 YSYEKL. Deletions cut 3 bases from V and 2 bases from J, with 21 bases between. The length of the CDR3 is 18 residues.

The V call is TRBV5-4, the J call TRBJ2-7; D not resolved. This CDR3 has 16 residues. Trimming pared 3 bases from V and 2 bases from J, leaving 18 bases between. Germline-derived CDR1 and CDR2 are SGHNT and YYREEE (reference sequence). In DNA, the CDR3 is TGTGCCAGCAGCTGGATGGATATGGGCCGTCCCTACGAGCAGTACTTC. Its protein is CASSWMDMGRPYEQYF. Full variable domain (missing parts from reference TRBV5-4 and TRBJ2-7): ETGVTQSPTHLIKTRGQQVTLRCSSQSGHNTVSWYQQALGQGPQFIFQYYREEENGRGNFPPRFSGLQFPNYSSELNVNALELDDSALYLCASSWMDMGRPYEQYFGPGTRLTVT.

The rearrangement links TRBV10-3 to TRBJ2-7, with 9 positions matching TRBD1. V shed 6 bases, J shed 5 bases, and the junction held 8 bases outside the gene matches. Looked up from germline, CDR1 is ENHRY and CDR2 is SYGVKD. CDR3 length: 14 amino acids. CDR3 region: CAIRTGTGQDEQYF. CDR3 DNA sequence: TGTGCCATCAGAACCGGGACAGGGCAAGACGAGCAGTACTTC.

The genes are TRBV19 and TRBJ1-4; D is unresolved. Per germline, CDR1 LNHDA and CDR2 SQIVND (reference sequence). This CDR3 contains 13 residues. V lost 5 bases, J lost 8 bases, and 12 bases lay in between. The CDR3 spells CASSGGFREKLFF. Written as DNA, the CDR3 is TGTGCCAGTAGTGGAGGGTTTCGGGAAAAACTGTTTTTT.

The chain is built from TRBV7-9 and TRBJ2-1; 14 nucleotides line up with TRBD2. Per the germline V gene, CDR1 is SEHNR and CDR2 is FQNEAQ (reference sequence). The CDR3 is 13 residues long. V was pared by 3 bases and J by 15 bases, with 4 bases of the junction left unmatched. Here the CDR3 DNA reads TGTGCCAGCAGCTTTGGGACTAGCGGGAGTCTGTTCTTC. This sequence encodes CASSFGTSGSLFF.

This chain joins TRBV10-2 and TRBJ1-5, with TRBD1 matching 7 bases. J gave up 3 bases and V 2 bases, and 4 bases lay outside the gene matches. In germline, CDR1 is WSHSY, CDR2 SAAADI. The CDR3 extends over 15 amino acids. This CDR3 is CASSEARGYNQPQHF. The CDR3 coding sequence is TGCGCCAGCAGTGAGGCCAGGGGGTACAATCAGCCCCAGCATTTT.

V and J are TRBV5-4 and TRBJ1-5; 8 bases map to TRBD1. CDR1 is SGHNT, CDR2 YYREEE, per germline (reference sequence). The CDR3 has 14 residues. The ends lost 5 bases at V and 6 bases at J; junction bases unmatched: 7. CDR3 in DNA: TGTGCCAGCAGTCCAGGACAGGGAGGTCAGCCCCAGCATTTT. Translating gives CASSPGQGGQPQHF. Using reference TRBV5-4 and TRBJ1-5 for the parts outside the CDR3, the full variable domain is ETGVTQSPTHLIKTRGQQVTLRCSSQSGHNTVSWYQQALGQGPQFIFQYYREEENGRGNFPPRFSGLQFPNYSSELNVNALELDDSALYLCASSPGQGGQPQHFGDGTRLSIL.

This rearrangement joins TRBV6-5 to TRBJ2-7; the match to TRBD1 covers 8 bases. This CDR3 contains 12 residues. Losses at the gene ends were 5 bases for V and 6 bases for J; bases not matched to a gene: 3. Germline V gene sequence: CDR1 MNHEY, CDR2 SVGAGI. In DNA, the CDR3 is TGTGCCAGCAGTAGGGGGACAGGCGAGCAGTACTTC. This sequence encodes CASSRGTGEQYF.

The chain links TRBV7-2 to TRBJ2-3; 10 bases agree with TRBD2. The V segment lost 6 bases and the J segment 6 bases; nucleotides outside the gene matches: 6. Germline CDR1 SGHTA, CDR2 FQGNSA. The CDR3 totals 14 residues. The DNA of the CDR3 is TGTGCCAGCAGGGGGGTTAGCGGGAGGGATACGCAGTATTTT. It encodes CASRGVSGRDTQYF. Drawing the rest from reference TRBV7-2 and TRBJ2-3, the complete variable domain is GAGVSQSPSNKVTEKGKDVELRCDPISGHTALYWYRQSLGQGLEFLIYFQGNSAPDKSGLPSDRFSAERTGGSVSTLTIQRTQQEDSAVYLCASRGVSGRDTQYFGPGTRLTVL.

The chain links TRBV11-3 to TRBJ1-1, with 9 bases that match TRBD1. Germline-derived CDR1 and CDR2 are SGHNT and YENEEA. The CDR3 has 14 residues. Unmatched junction bases numbered 5, after V lost 5 bases and J lost 4 bases. As DNA, the CDR3 is TGTGCCAGCAGCCTGACACAGGGGGCCACTGAAGCTTTCTTT. Its protein is CASSLTQGATEAFF.

This chain links TRBV11-1 with TRBJ2-7, with 8 bases that match TRBD1. Germline CDR1 is SGHAT and CDR2 is FQDESV (reference sequence). The ends lost 4 bases at V and 4 bases at J; junction bases unmatched: 6. CDR3 length equals 14 residues. CDR3 loop: CASSSGTGLYEQYF. CDR3 nucleotide sequence: TGTGCCAGCAGCTCCGGGACAGGCCTTTACGAGCAGTACTTC.

This chain joins TRBV5-4 and TRBJ2-3; D ambiguous. Trimming stripped 0 bases from V and 6 bases from J, with 5 bases between. This CDR3 has 12 amino acids. Germline CDR1 SGHNT, CDR2 YYREEE (reference sequence). In nucleotides, the CDR3 is TGTGCCAGCAGCTTGGAGAGGGATACGCAGTATTTT. Translation gives CASSLERDTQYF.

A note on this clone: Within the sample, other DNA sequences also encode this same CDR3. The chain couples TRBV11-3 to TRBJ2-2; 9 bases match TRBD1. V was pared by 5 bases and J by 7 bases, with 8 bases of the junction left unmatched. Germline V CDR1 and CDR2: SGHNT, YENEEA. The CDR3 loop spans 15 amino acids. CDR3 protein: CASSLGTGSNGELFF. DNA for the CDR3: TGTGCCAGCAGCCTCGGGACAGGGTCTAACGGGGAGCTGTTTTTT.

This rearrangement joins TRBV10-3 to TRBJ1-1; the D gene is possibly TRBD1 (5 bases). Trimming shortened V by 4 bases and J by 4 bases, and 13 bases separated the two germline ends. Germline V lookup: CDR1 ENHRY, CDR2 SYGVKD. The CDR3 is 14 amino acids. The CDR3 loop is CAISVAAQGTEAFF. DNA of the CDR3: TGTGCCATCAGTGTAGCCGCCCAGGGCACTGAAGCTTTCTTT.

This chain joins TRBV7-9 and TRBJ2-7, with 7 bases lining up with TRBD1. This CDR3 has 15 residues. Germline loops: CDR1 SEHNR, CDR2 FQNEAQ (reference sequence). Losses at the gene ends were 4 bases for V and 2 bases for J; bases not matched to a gene: 8. DNA of the CDR3: TGTGCCAGCAGCTCAGACAGGGTAGGGGCCTACGAGCAGTACTTC. Its translation: CASSSDRVGAYEQYF.

The chain has TRBV6-8 and TRBJ2-7, with 7 positions matching TRBD1. This CDR3 spans 13 amino acids. Losses at the gene ends were 8 bases for V and 6 bases for J; bases not matched to a gene: 10. CDR1 is MNHGY, CDR2 SAAAGT, per germline. The CDR3 spells CASGDGTAGEQYF. Written as DNA, the CDR3 is TGTGCCAGCGGAGACGGGACAGCCGGCGAGCAGTACTTC.

The CDR3 sequence is CASSARGGGIYEQYF. CDR3 coding DNA: TGTGCCAGCAGCGCCCGGGGAGGAGGGATCTACGAGCAGTACTTC. The rearrangement joins TRBV7-9 to TRBJ2-5; TRBD2 might be the D (6 bases). The DNA end is a closer match to TRBJ2-7, so the J assignment may be wrong. Germline values: CDR1 SEHNR, CDR2 FQNEAQ (reference sequence). This CDR3 contains 15 residues.

The chain combines TRBV10-3 with TRBJ1-2, with TRBD1 identical over 8 bases. The CDR3 sequence is 13 residues long. Losses at the gene ends were 6 bases for V and 6 bases for J; bases not matched to a gene: 6. Germline CDR1 ENHRY, CDR2 SYGVKD. This CDR3 is CAIRPGQDDGYTF. CDR3 nucleotide sequence: TGTGCCATCAGACCGGGACAGGACGATGGCTACACCTTC.

The chain joins TRBV5-1 to TRBJ2-3; D unclear. CDR1 and CDR2 (germline): SGHRS, YFSETQ. The CDR3 contains 14 residues. V was clipped by 0 bases and J by 1 base, with 6 bases between them. The CDR3 spells CASSLVAGTDTQYF. The CDR3 DNA reads TGCGCCAGCAGCTTGGTGGCGGGCACAGATACGCAGTATTTT.

The chain recombines TRBV11-1 with TRBJ1-2; 11 positions agree with TRBD1. In germline, CDR1 is SGHAT, CDR2 FQDESV (reference sequence). This CDR3 is built from 16 residues. V was clipped by 5 bases and J by 7 bases; unmatched bases: 12. The DNA for the CDR3 is TGTGCCAGCAGCCCGCTAGGACAGGGGGCGCGGCCTGGCTACACCTTC. Protein product: CASSPLGQGARPGYTF.

This chain links TRBV2 with TRBJ2-3; TRBD2 matches at 11 bases. The CDR3 covers 15 residues. Germline loops: CDR1 SNHLY, CDR2 FYNNEI. Germline trimming cut 7 bases from V and 5 bases from J; bases unmatched to any gene: 8. The CDR3 loop reads CASKREGLAGDTQYF. CDR3 nucleotide sequence: TGTGCCAGCAAGCGGGAAGGACTAGCGGGAGATACGCAGTATTTT.

The rearrangement uses TRBV5-6 and TRBJ2-5; a weak D match, TRBD1 (5 bases). The germline V gene has CDR1 SGHDT and CDR2 YYEEEE. CDR3 length equals 14 residues. V was trimmed by 1 base and J by 4 bases, leaving 11 bases between them. CDR3 amino acids: CASSLPGAGETQYF. The CDR3 DNA reads as TGTGCCAGCAGCTTGCCTGGGGCAGGAGAGACCCAGTACTTC.

This rearrangement joins TRBV29-1 to TRBJ1-2, with TRBD1 as a possible D gene (5 bases). Germline CDR1 and CDR2: SQVTM and ANQGSEA. This CDR3 is 11 amino acids long. Between the trimmed V and J ends, which lost 5 bases and 7 bases, there was a span of 11 bases. The DNA of the CDR3 is TGCAGCGTTCCTCTTCAGGGTGGCTACACCTTC. Protein: CSVPLQGGYTF.

The rearrangement links TRBV7-2 to TRBJ2-4; 12 nucleotides match TRBD2. The CDR3 sequence is 16 residues long. In germline, CDR1 is SGHTA, CDR2 FQGNSA. The J segment lost 5 bases and the V segment lost 3 bases, leaving 5 bases of the junction unmatched. CDR3 sequence reads: CASSLWTSGKQNIQYF. In nucleotides, the CDR3 is TGTGCCAGCAGCTTGTGGACTAGCGGGAAACAAAACATTCAGTACTTC. The variable domain in full, with the rest retrieved from reference TRBV7-2 and TRBJ2-4, is GAGVSQSPSNKVTEKGKDVELRCDPISGHTALYWYRQSLGQGLEFLIYFQGNSAPDKSGLPSDRFSAERTGGSVSTLTIQRTQQEDSAVYLCASSLWTSGKQNIQYFGAGTRLSVL.

The chain employs TRBV11-2 and TRBJ2-2; a possible D gene is TRBD2 (5 bases). Germline loops: CDR1 SGHAT, CDR2 FQNNGV. Trimming removed 5 bases at V and 1 base at J, with 14 bases between. The CDR3 spans 16 residues. The CDR3 reads CASSRAGLLNTGELFF. Written as DNA, the CDR3 is TGTGCCAGCAGCCGCGCTGGACTTCTGAACACCGGGGAGCTGTTTTTT.

The chain's CDR3 is CASSQTGGGVGYF. The CDR3 bases are TGTGCCAGCAGTCAAACAGGGGGCGGAGTGGGGTACTTC. V and J are TRBV6-6 and TRBJ2-7; 9 bases agree with TRBD1. V shed 5 bases, J shed 12 bases, and the junction held 11 bases outside the gene matches. The CDR3 is made up of 13 amino acids. CDR1 is MNHNY and CDR2 is SVGAGI in the germline V gene (reference sequence).

The chain recombines TRBV10-3 with TRBJ2-3; a weak D match, TRBD1 (8 bases). The CDR3 has 15 amino acids. Trimming pared 7 bases from V and 5 bases from J, leaving 19 bases between. Germline V gene lookup returns CDR1 ENHRY and CDR2 SYGVKD. The CDR3 DNA follows: TGTGCCATCAACAACAGGGGGGGCTACGAAGATACGCAGTATTTT. Its translation is CAINNRGGYEDTQYF.

The CDR3 protein is CASSPEGTGLYGYTF. The CDR3, as DNA: TGTGCCAGCAGCCCTGAGGGGACAGGGCTCTATGGCTACACCTTC. This chain uses TRBV9 with TRBJ1-2; TRBD1 matches 9 bases. J lost 4 bases, V lost 4 bases, and 8 bases had no gene match. This CDR3 has 15 amino acids. Germline V gene data show CDR1 as SGDLS and CDR2 as YYNGEE. The entire variable domain, with the rest obtained from reference TRBV9 and TRBJ1-2, is as follows: DSGVTQTPKHLITATGQRVTLRCSPRSGDLSVYWYQQSLDQGLQFLIQYYNGEERAKGNILERFSAQQFPDLHSELNLSSLELGDSALYFCASSPEGTGLYGYTFGSGTRLTVV.

J is TRBJ1-4 and V is TRBV7-9, with D unclear. Trimming pared 0 bases from V and 6 bases from J, leaving 8 bases between. CDR3 length: 14 residues. Germline CDR1 is SEHNR and CDR2 is FQNEAQ (reference sequence). DNA of the CDR3: TGTGCCAGCAGCTTAGCGAGCGGCTATGAAAAACTGTTTTTT. It is translated as CASSLASGYEKLFF.

V is TRBV5-1 and J is TRBJ2-1, with D perhaps TRBD2 (6 bases). The CDR3 is 15 amino acids. Germline CDR1 is SGHRS and CDR2 is YFSETQ. The ends were cut back, 5 bases at V and 7 bases at J, with 19 bases in the middle. In DNA, the CDR3 is TGCGCCAGCAGGGCCGGGACTTTAAGGTATAATGAGCAGTTCTTC. This encodes CASRAGTLRYNEQFF.